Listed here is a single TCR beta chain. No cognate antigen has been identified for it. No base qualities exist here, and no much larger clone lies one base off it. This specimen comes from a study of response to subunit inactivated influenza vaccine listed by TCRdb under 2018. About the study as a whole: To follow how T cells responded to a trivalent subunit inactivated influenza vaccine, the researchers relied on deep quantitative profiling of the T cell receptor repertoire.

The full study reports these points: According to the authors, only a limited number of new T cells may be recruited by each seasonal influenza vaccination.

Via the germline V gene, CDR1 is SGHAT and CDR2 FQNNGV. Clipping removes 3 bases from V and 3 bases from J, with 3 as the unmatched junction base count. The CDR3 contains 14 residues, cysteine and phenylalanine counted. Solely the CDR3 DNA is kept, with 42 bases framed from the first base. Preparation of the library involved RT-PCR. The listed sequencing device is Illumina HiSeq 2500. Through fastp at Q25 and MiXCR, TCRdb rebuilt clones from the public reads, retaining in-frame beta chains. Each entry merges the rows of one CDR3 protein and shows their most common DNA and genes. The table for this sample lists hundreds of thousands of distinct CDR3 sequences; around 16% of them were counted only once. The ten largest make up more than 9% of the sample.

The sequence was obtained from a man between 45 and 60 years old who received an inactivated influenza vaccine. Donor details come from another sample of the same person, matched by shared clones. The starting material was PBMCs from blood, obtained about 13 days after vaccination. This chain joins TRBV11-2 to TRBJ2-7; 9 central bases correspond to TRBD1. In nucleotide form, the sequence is TGTGCCAGCAGCTTCGCGACAGGGGGCTACGAGCAGTACTTC. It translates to CASSFATGGYEQYF.